The 6 T cell receptor beta chains below were found in one sample sequenced in a study of blood T cell repertoires in COVID-19. Some clones are missing from TCRdb's copy, which holds only in-frame ones; the method was immunoSEQ multiplex PCR. The top ten clones hold around 2% of a sample with about 270,000 clones, 75% to 90% of them seen once. Material: PBMCs or T cells enriched from blood (not recorded which). These receptor sequences come from a woman aged 18-29 years who had recovered from COVID-19.

This clone has just one count. The chain has TRBV29-1 and TRBJ1-1; 8 bases match TRBD1. Germline CDR1 is SQVTM and CDR2 is ANQGSEA. The trim removed 7 bases at V and 5 bases at J, leaving 9 bases unmatched. This CDR3 is 13 amino acids long. The CDR3: CSATDRAETEAFF. The CDR3 bases are TGCAGCGCTACGGACAGGGCTGAGACTGAAGCTTTCTTT.

The chain employs TRBV18 and TRBJ1-1; tentatively, D is TRBD1 (6 bases). The germline V gene encodes CDR1 KGHSH and CDR2 LQKENI. The V and J ends lost 4 bases and 1 base respectively, with 10 bases between them. This CDR3 region has 14 residues. The CDR3, as DNA: TGTGCCAGCTCACGACAGACAGGGAACACTGAAGCTTTCTTT. It yields the protein CASSRQTGNTEAFF.

V usage is TRBV5-1 and J usage is TRBJ2-2, with unresolved D. In germline, CDR1 is SGHRS, CDR2 YFSETQ. The CDR3 is made up of 15 amino acids. Between the trimmed V and J ends, which lost 0 bases and 6 bases, there was a span of 12 bases. CDR3: CASSLARGFSGELFF. CDR3 sequence (DNA): TGCGCCAGCAGCTTGGCTCGCGGTTTCTCCGGGGAGCTGTTTTTT.

This chain connects TRBV5-1 to TRBJ2-2, with no clear D. This CDR3 is built from 13 residues. V shed 2 bases and J shed 4 bases, with 6 bases lying between them. The germline V gene encodes CDR1 SGHRS and CDR2 YFSETQ. CDR3 bases: TGCGCCAGCAGCTTACGGTCCACCGGGGAGCTGTTTTTT. Residues: CASSLRSTGELFF.

The chain carries TRBV6-4 and TRBJ2-3, with TRBD1 matching over 7 bases. V lost 7 bases, J lost 1 base, and 11 bases stayed unmatched. The germline gives CDR1 MRHNA, CDR2 SNTAGT. The CDR3 consists of 16 residues. This CDR3 reads CASTRGRDRGTDTQYF. The CDR3 DNA reads TGTGCCAGCACCCGCGGCCGAGACAGGGGCACAGATACGCAGTATTTT.

The V gene is TRBV28, the J gene TRBJ1-2; TRBD1 aligns across 8 bases. Germline V gene data show CDR1 as MDHEN and CDR2 as SYDVKM. The V gene end was trimmed by 6 bases and the J gene end by 0 bases; junction bases not matched to a gene: 9. This CDR3 is built from 16 residues. CDR3 DNA sequence: TGTGCCAGCAGCCCTAACCTCAGGGGGCCTAACTATGGCTACACCTTC. As protein: CASSPNLRGPNYGYTF.